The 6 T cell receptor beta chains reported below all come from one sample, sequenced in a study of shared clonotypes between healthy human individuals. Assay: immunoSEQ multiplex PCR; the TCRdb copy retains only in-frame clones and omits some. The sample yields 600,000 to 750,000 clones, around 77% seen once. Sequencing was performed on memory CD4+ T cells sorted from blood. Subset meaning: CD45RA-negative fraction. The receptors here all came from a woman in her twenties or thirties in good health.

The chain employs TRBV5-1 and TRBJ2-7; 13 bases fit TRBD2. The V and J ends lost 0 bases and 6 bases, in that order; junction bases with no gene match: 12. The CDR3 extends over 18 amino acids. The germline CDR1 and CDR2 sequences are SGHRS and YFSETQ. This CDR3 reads CASSLAGRTSGGIREQYF. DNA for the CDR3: TGCGCCAGCAGCTTGGCCGGGAGGACTAGCGGGGGAATTCGCGAGCAGTACTTC.

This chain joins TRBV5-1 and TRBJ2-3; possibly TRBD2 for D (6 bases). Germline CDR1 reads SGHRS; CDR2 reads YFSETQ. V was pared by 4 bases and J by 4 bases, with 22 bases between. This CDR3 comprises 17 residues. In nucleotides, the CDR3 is TGCGCCAGCAGCCGGGACGGGGGAGGAAGGGACGCAGATACGCAGTATTTT. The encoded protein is CASSRDGGGRDADTQYF.

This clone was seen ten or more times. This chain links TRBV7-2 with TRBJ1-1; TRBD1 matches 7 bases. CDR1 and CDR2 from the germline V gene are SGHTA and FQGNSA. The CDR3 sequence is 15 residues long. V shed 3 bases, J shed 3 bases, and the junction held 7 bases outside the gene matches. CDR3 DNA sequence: TGTGCCAGCAGCTTTGGCCAGGGGGGTTACACTGAAGCTTTCTTT. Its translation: CASSFGQGGYTEAFF.

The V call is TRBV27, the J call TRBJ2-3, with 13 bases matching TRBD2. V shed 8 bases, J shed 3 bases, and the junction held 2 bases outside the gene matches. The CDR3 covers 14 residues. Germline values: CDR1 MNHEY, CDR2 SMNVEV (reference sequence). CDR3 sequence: CASGGLAGTDTQYF. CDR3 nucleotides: TGTGCCAGCGGGGGACTAGCGGGGACAGATACGCAGTATTTT.

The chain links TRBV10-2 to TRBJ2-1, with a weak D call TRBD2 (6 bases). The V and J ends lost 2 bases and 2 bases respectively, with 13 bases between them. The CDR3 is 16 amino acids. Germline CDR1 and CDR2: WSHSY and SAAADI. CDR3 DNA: TGCGCCAGCAGTGAGCCGGGAGCTAAGACCTACAATGAGCAGTTCTTC. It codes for CASSEPGAKTYNEQFF.

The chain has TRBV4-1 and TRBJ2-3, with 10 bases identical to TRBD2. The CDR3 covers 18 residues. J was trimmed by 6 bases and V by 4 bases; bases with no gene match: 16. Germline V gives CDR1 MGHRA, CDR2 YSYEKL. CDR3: CASSPGFQREGSTDTQYF. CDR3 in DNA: TGCGCCAGCAGCCCCGGCTTTCAGCGGGAGGGGTCTACGGATACGCAGTATTTT.